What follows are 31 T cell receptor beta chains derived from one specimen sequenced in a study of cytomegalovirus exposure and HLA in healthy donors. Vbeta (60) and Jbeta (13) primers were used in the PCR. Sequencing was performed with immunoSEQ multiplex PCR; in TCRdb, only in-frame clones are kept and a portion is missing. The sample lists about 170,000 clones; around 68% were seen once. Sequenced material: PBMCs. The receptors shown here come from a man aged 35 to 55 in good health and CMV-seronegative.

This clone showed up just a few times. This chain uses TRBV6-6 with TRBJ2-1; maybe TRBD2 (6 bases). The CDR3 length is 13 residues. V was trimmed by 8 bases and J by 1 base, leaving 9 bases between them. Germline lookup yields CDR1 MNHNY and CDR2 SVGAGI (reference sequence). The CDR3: CASVSGSYNEQFF. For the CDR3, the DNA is TGTGCCAGCGTGAGCGGGTCCTACAATGAGCAGTTCTTC.

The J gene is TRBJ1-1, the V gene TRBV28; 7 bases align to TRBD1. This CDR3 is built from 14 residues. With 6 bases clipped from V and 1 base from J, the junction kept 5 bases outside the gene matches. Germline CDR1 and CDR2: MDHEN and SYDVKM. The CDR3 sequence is CASRLTGKNTEAFF. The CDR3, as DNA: TGTGCCAGCAGGCTGACAGGGAAGAACACTGAAGCTTTCTTT. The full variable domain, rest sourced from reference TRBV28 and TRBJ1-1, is DVKVTQSSRYLVKRTGEKVFLECVQDMDHENMFWYRQDPGLGLRLIYFSYDVKMKEKGDIPEGYSVSREKKERFSLILESASTNQTSMYLCASRLTGKNTEAFFGQGTRLTVV.

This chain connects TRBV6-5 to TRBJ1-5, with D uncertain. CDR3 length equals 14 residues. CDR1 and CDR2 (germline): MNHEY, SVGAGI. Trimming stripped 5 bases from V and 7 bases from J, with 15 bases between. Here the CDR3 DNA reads TGTGCCAGCAGTCGGTCCGGTTCTGAACAGCCCCAGCATTTT. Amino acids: CASSRSGSEQPQHF.

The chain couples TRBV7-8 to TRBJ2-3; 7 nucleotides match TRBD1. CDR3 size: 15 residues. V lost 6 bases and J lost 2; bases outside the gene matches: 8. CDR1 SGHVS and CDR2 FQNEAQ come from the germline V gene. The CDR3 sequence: CASRPQGFNTDTQYF. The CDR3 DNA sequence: TGTGCCAGCAGGCCACAGGGGTTTAACACAGATACGCAGTATTTT.

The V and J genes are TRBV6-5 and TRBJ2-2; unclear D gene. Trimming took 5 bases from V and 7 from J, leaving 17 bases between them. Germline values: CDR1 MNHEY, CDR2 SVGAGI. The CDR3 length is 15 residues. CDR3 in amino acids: CASSGRIEPIGELFF. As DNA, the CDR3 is TGTGCCAGCAGTGGTCGAATAGAGCCTATCGGGGAGCTGTTTTTT.

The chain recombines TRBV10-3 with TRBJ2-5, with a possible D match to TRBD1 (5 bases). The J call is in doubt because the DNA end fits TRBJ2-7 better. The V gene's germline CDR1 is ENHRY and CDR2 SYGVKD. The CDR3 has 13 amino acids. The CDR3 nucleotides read TGTGCCATCAGACAGGCATTCTCCTACGAGCAGTACTTC. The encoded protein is CAIRQAFSYEQYF.

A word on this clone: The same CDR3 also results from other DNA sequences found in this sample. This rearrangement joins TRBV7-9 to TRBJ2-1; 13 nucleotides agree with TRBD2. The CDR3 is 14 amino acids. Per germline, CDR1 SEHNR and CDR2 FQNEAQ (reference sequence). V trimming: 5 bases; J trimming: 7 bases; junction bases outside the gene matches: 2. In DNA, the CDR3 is TGTGCCAGCAGCCCGGGACTAGCGGGGAATGAGCAGTTCTTC. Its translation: CASSPGLAGNEQFF. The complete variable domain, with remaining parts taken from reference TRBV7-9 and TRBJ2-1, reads DTGVSQNPRHKITKRGQNVTFRCDPISEHNRLYWYRQTLGQGPEFLTYFQNEAQLEKSRLLSDRFSAERPKGSFSTLEIQRTEQGDSAMYLCASSPGLAGNEQFFGPGTRLTVL.

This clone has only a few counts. The chain's CDR3 is CASSVGLGHSYNEQFF. CDR3 in DNA: TGTGCCAGCAGCGTAGGTCTAGGACACTCCTACAATGAGCAGTTCTTC. The chain carries TRBV9 and TRBJ2-1, with D maybe TRBD1 (5 bases). V lost 0 bases to trimming and J lost 0 bases, with 10 bases between them. The CDR3 has 16 amino acids. Germline assignment: CDR1 SGDLS and CDR2 YYNGEE.

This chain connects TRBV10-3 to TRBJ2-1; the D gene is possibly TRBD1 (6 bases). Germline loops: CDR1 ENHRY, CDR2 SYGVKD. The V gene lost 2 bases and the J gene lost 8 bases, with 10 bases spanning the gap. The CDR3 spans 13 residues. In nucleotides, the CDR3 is TGTGCCATCAGTGAGGGGGGCCAGGATGAGCAGTTCTTC. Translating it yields CAISEGGQDEQFF.

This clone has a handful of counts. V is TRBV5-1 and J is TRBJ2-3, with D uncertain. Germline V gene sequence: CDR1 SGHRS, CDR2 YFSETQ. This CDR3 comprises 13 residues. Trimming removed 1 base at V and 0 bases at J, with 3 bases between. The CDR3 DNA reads TGCGCCAGCAGCTTGCCTAGCACAGATACGCAGTATTTT. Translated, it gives CASSLPSTDTQYF. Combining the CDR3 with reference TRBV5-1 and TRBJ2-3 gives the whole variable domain KAGVTQTPRYLIKTRGQQVTLSCSPISGHRSVSWYQQTPGQGLQFLFEYFSETQRNKGNFPGRFSGRQFSNSRSEMNVSTLELGDSALYLCASSLPSTDTQYFGPGTRLTVL.

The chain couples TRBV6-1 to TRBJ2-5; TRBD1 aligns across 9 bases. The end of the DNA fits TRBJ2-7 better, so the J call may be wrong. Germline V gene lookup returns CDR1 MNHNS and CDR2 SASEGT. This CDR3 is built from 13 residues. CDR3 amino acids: CASTPGQGDEQYF. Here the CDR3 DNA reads TGTGCCAGCACCCCGGGACAGGGTGACGAGCAGTACTTC.

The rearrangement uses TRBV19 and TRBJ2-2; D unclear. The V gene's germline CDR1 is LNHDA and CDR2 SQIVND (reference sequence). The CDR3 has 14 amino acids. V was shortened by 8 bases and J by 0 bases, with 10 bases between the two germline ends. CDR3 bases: TGTGCCAGTGAGGTGGGTGCGAACACCGGGGAGCTGTTTTTT. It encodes CASEVGANTGELFF.

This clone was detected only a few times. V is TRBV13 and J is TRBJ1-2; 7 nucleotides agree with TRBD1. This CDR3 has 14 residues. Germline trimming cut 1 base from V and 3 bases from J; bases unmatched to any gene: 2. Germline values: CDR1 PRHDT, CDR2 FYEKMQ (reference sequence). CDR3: CASSLDRGDYGYTF. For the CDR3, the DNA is TGTGCCAGCAGCTTAGACAGGGGTGACTATGGCTACACCTTC.

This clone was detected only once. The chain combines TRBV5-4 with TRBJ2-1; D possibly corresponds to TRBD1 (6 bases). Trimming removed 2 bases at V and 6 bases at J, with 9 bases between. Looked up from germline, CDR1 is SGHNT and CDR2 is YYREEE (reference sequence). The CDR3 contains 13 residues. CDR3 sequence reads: CASSLQGFNEQFF. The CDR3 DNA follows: TGTGCCAGCAGCTTACAGGGATTCAATGAGCAGTTCTTC.

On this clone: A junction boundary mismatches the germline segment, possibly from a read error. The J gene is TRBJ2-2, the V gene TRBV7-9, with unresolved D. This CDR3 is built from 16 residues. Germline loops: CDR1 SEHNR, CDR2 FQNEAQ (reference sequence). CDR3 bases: TGTTCCAGCAGCTTGGGTCGGGTTCAGATCACCGGGGAGCTGTTTTTT. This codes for CSSSLGRVQITGELFF.

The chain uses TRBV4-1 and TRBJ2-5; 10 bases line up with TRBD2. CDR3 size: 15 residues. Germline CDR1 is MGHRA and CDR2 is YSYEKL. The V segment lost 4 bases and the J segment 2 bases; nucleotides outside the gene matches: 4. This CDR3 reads CASSRILAGQETQYF. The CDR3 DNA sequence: TGCGCCAGCAGCCGAATACTAGCGGGACAAGAGACCCAGTACTTC.

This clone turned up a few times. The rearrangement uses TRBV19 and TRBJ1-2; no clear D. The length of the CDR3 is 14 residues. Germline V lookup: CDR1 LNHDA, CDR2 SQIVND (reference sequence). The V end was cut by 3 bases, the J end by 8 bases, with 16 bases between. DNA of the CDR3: TGTGCCAGTAGTATTCAGGATAGAAACGGCGGCTACACCTTC. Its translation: CASSIQDRNGGYTF. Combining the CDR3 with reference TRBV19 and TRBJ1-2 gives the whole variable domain DGGITQSPKYLFRKEGQNVTLSCEQNLNHDAMYWYRQDPGQGLRLIYYSQIVNDFQKGDIAEGYSVSREKKESFPLTVTSAQKNPTAFYLCASSIQDRNGGYTFGSGTRLTVV.

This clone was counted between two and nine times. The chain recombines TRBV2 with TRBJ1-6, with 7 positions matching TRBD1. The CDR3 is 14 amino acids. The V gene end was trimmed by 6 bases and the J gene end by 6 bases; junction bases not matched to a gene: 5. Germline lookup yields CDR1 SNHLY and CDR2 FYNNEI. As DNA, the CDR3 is TGTGCCAGCAGCGCGGGACAGCTTAATTCACCCCTCCACTTT. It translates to CASSAGQLNSPLHF.

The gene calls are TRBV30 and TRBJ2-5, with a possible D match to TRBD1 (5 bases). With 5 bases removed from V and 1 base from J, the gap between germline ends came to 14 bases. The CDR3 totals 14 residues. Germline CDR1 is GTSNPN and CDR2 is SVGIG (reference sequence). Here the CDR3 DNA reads TGTGCCTGGGCCACAGGTGCGACCCAAGAGACCCAGTACTTC. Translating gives CAWATGATQETQYF.

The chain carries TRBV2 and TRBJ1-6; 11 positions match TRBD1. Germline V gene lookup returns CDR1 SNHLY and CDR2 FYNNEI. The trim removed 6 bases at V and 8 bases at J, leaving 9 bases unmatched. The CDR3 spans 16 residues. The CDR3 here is CASRHGQGAQDSPLHF. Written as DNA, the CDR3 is TGTGCCAGCAGGCACGGACAGGGGGCTCAGGATTCACCCCTCCACTTT.

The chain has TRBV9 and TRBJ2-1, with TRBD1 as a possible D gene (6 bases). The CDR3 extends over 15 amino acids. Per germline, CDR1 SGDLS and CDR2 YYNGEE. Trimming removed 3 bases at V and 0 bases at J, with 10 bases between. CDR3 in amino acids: CASSGGGSSYNEQFF. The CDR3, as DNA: TGTGCCAGCAGCGGAGGGGGTAGCTCCTACAATGAGCAGTTCTTC.

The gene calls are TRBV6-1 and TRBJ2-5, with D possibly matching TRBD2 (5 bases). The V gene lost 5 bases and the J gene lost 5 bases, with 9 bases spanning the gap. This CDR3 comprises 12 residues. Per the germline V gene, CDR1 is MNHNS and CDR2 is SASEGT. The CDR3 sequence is CASSLLGETQYF. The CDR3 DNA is TGTGCCAGCAGTTTACTAGGGGAGACCCAGTACTTC.

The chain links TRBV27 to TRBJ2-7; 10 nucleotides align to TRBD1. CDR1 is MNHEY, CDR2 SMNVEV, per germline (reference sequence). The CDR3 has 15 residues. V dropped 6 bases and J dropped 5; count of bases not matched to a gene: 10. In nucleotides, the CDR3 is TGTGCCAGCAGCCCTCTCCGGGACAGGGGACACGAGCAGTACTTC. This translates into CASSPLRDRGHEQYF.

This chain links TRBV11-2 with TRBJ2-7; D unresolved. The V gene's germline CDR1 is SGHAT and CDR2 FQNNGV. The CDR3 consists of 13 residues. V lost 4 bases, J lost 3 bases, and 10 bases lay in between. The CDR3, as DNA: TGTGCCAGCAGCTCTTTGAGGAGCTACGAGCAGTACTTC. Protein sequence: CASSSLRSYEQYF.

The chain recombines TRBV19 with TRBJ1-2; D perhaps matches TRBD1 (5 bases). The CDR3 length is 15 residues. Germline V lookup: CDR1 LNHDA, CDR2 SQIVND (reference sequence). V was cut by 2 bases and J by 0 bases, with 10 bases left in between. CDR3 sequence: CASSINTGANYGYTF. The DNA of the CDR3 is TGTGCCAGTAGTATAAACACAGGAGCTAACTATGGCTACACCTTC.

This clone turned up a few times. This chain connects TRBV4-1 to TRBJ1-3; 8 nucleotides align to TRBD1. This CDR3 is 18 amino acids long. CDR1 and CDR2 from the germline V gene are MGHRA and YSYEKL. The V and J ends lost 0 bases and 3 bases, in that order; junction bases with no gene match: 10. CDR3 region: CASSQDLAGQGGGNTIYF. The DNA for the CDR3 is TGCGCCAGCAGCCAAGATCTTGCAGGACAGGGAGGTGGAAACACCATATATTTT.

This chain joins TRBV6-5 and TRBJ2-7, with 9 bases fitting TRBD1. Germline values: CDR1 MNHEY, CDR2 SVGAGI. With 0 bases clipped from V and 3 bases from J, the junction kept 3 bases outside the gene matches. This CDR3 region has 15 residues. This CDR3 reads CASSYSKDRGYEQYF. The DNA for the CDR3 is TGTGCCAGCAGTTACTCGAAGGACAGGGGCTACGAGCAGTACTTC.

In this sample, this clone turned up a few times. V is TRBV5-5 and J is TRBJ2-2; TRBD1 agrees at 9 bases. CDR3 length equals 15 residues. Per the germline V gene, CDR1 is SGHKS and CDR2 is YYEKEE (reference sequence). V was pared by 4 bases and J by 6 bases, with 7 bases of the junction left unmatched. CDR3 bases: TGTGCCAGCAGCCCCGGGGACAGGGATCCCGGGGAGCTGTTTTTT. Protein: CASSPGDRDPGELFF.

DNA for the CDR3: TGTGCCAGCAGCTTTAAGGGGAACACCATATATTTT. This translates into CASSFKGNTIYF. The chain has TRBV7-8 and TRBJ1-3, with D possibly TRBD1 on 5 matching bases. V was clipped by 3 bases and J by 7 bases, with 7 bases between them. The CDR3 runs 12 residues. Germline loops: CDR1 SGHVS, CDR2 FQNEAQ.

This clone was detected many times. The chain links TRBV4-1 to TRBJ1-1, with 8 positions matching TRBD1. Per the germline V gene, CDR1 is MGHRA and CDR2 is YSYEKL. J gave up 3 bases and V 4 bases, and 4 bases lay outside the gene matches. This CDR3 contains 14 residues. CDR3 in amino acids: CASSLLDRDTEAFF. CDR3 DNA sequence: TGCGCCAGCAGCCTCTTGGACAGGGACACTGAAGCTTTCTTT.

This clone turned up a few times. This CDR3 is CASSLGTGLNTGELFF. The CDR3 nucleotides are TGCGCCAGCAGCCTGGGGACAGGTTTGAACACCGGGGAGCTGTTTTTT. V is TRBV5-1 and J is TRBJ2-2; TRBD1 aligns across 8 bases. The CDR3 runs 16 residues. Germline CDR1 reads SGHRS; CDR2 reads YFSETQ. Trimming at V came to 4 bases and at J to 1 base, leaving 6 bases not matched to a gene.